Following are 26 T cell receptor beta chains from one sample sequenced in a study of graft-versus-host responses after intestinal transplantation. The assay was immunoSEQ multiplex PCR, and TCRdb's table has in-frame clones only and misses some. The repertoire holds 37,000 or so clones, with 75% to 95% as singletons. The source material was PBMCs, sampled about 330 days after intestinal transplant. Receptor source: a human patient who received an intestinal transplant, so some T cells may come from the graft donor.

This chain links TRBV27 with TRBJ2-7; the D gene could be TRBD1 or TRBD2 (5 bases each). V lost 0 bases and J lost 6, with 6 bases in between. The germline CDR1 and CDR2 sequences are MNHEY and SMNVEV (reference sequence). The CDR3 is 12 amino acids. CDR3 sequence: CASSLSGVEQYF. The CDR3 DNA follows: TGTGCCAGCAGTTTATCGGGGGTCGAGCAGTACTTC.

The chain combines TRBV28 with TRBJ2-3, with no clear D. Germline CDR1 and CDR2: MDHEN and SYDVKM. This CDR3 spans 12 amino acids. V gave up 1 base and J gave up 5 bases, with 4 bases separating them. Here the CDR3 DNA reads TGTGCCAGCAGTTTATACAGAGATACGCAGTATTTT. As protein: CASSLYRDTQYF. The entire variable domain, with the rest obtained from reference TRBV28 and TRBJ2-3, is as follows: DVKVTQSSRYLVKRTGEKVFLECVQDMDHENMFWYRQDPGLGLRLIYFSYDVKMKEKGDIPEGYSVSREKKERFSLILESASTNQTSMYLCASSLYRDTQYFGPGTRLTVL.

CDR3: CASSFTRTDTQYF. DNA of the CDR3: TGTGCCAGCAGCTTTACTCGCACAGATACGCAGTATTTT. The gene calls are TRBV7-9 and TRBJ2-3, with unresolved D. The germline V gene encodes CDR1 SEHNR and CDR2 FQNEAQ (reference sequence). CDR3 length equals 13 residues. Trimming took off 3 bases at V and 1 base at J, with 5 bases between the two ends.

The chain uses TRBV15 and TRBJ2-1, with D tentatively TRBD1 (5 bases). The CDR3 is 19 residues long. V was pared by 2 bases and J by 3 bases, with 23 bases between. Germline CDR1 is LNHNV and CDR2 is YYDKDF (reference sequence). CDR3 loop: CATSRSTTRVPLIYNEQFF. CDR3 coding DNA: TGTGCCACCAGCAGATCTACTACCAGGGTCCCACTCATCTACAATGAGCAGTTCTTC.

This rearrangement joins TRBV9 to TRBJ2-1, with 10 bases fitting TRBD2. Per germline, CDR1 SGDLS and CDR2 YYNGEE. This CDR3 region has 16 residues. The V gene end was trimmed by 4 bases and the J gene end by 0 bases; junction bases not matched to a gene: 4. CDR3 nucleotide sequence: TGTGCCAGCAGCCTTGGACTAGCGGACTCCTACAATGAGCAGTTCTTC. The encoded protein is CASSLGLADSYNEQFF.

This clone appeared a single time. This chain connects TRBV6-5 to TRBJ2-7; D is uncertain. V was shortened by 2 bases and J by 2 bases, with 7 bases between the two germline ends. The germline CDR1 and CDR2 sequences are MNHEY and SVGAGI. This CDR3 has 13 amino acids. CDR3 in amino acids: CASSYRSTYEQYF. The CDR3, as DNA: TGTGCCAGCAGTTACCGGTCTACCTACGAGCAGTACTTC.

This chain links TRBV19 with TRBJ1-2, with 10 positions matching TRBD1. The V and J ends lost 9 bases and 4 bases, in that order; junction bases with no gene match: 14. CDR1 and CDR2 (germline): LNHDA, SQIVND (reference sequence). The CDR3 runs 16 residues. CDR3 DNA sequence: TGTGCCAGCCTCTCCTCATGGGACAGGGGTGCCTATGGCTACACCTTC. It yields the protein CASLSSWDRGAYGYTF.

The chain couples TRBV7-2 to TRBJ2-7; 9 bases map to TRBD1. The germline V gene has CDR1 SGHTA and CDR2 FQGNSA. With V trimmed by 4 bases and J by 6 bases, 1 base remained unmatched. The CDR3 spans 12 residues. CDR3 sequence: CASSWDRAEQYF. As DNA, the CDR3 is TGTGCCAGCAGCTGGGACAGGGCCGAGCAGTACTTC.

The chain is built from TRBV28 and TRBJ2-3; D possibly corresponds to TRBD1 (6 bases). CDR1 is MDHEN and CDR2 is SYDVKM in the germline V gene. V was clipped by 7 bases and J by 4 bases, with 15 bases between them. This CDR3 is built from 14 residues. The chain's CDR3 is CASTPTKGADTQYF. The CDR3 nucleotides read TGTGCCAGCACTCCCACGAAGGGGGCAGATACGCAGTATTTT.

J is TRBJ2-7 and V is TRBV5-6; TRBD2 matches at 8 bases. The V gene's germline CDR1 is SGHDT and CDR2 YYEEEE. The J segment lost 4 bases and the V segment lost 7 bases, leaving 10 bases of the junction unmatched. This CDR3 comprises 14 residues. CDR3 DNA: TGTGCCAGCTACGACCGGGGGGGCAGGTACGAGCAGTACTTC. Translated: CASYDRGGRYEQYF.

The chain couples TRBV15 to TRBJ2-5, with D possibly being TRBD1 or TRBD2 (5 bases each). V gave up 2 bases and J gave up 0 bases, with 16 bases separating them. This CDR3 is built from 17 residues. In germline, CDR1 is LNHNV, CDR2 YYDKDF (reference sequence). This CDR3 is CATSRPNRDPNQETQYF. CDR3 nucleotides: TGTGCCACCAGCAGACCTAACCGGGACCCTAACCAAGAGACCCAGTACTTC.

This chain connects TRBV7-9 to TRBJ2-7; D not resolved. Germline assignment: CDR1 SEHNR and CDR2 FQNEAQ (reference sequence). The CDR3 totals 13 residues. V lost 5 bases and J lost 3, with 11 bases in between. CDR3 sequence: CASSNPPNYEQYF. The CDR3 nucleotides read TGTGCCAGCAGCAACCCGCCGAACTACGAGCAGTACTTC.

The J gene is TRBJ1-2, the V gene TRBV7-9; TRBD1 is a possible D gene (5 bases). Germline-derived CDR1 and CDR2 are SEHNR and FQNEAQ (reference sequence). The CDR3 is 15 amino acids. The V gene lost 3 bases and the J gene lost 7 bases, with 18 bases spanning the gap. The CDR3 bases are TGTGCCAGCAGCTTTTTCCTCGGGCCAAGGGGTGGCTACACCTTC. This gives the protein CASSFFLGPRGGYTF.

This chain connects TRBV5-1 to TRBJ2-1; TRBD2 might be the D (5 bases). The CDR3 runs to 15 residues. CDR1 and CDR2 (germline): SGHRS, YFSETQ. Trimming took off 0 bases at V and 8 bases at J, with 15 bases between the two ends. CDR3: CASSLANYEGHEQFF. For the CDR3, the DNA is TGCGCCAGCAGCTTGGCTAACTACGAGGGCCATGAGCAGTTCTTC.

The rearrangement uses TRBV29-1 and TRBJ2-3, with D tentatively TRBD1 or TRBD2 (5 bases each). The germline gives CDR1 SQVTM, CDR2 ANQGSEA. Trimming removed 2 bases from V and 6 bases from J, with 12 bases in between. CDR3 size: 13 residues. CDR3 sequence: CSVERQGGDTQYF. The DNA for the CDR3 is TGCAGCGTTGAAAGGCAGGGCGGGGATACGCAGTATTTT.

CDR3 amino acids: CASSVEGDRLFTEAFF. CDR3 coding DNA: TGTGCCAGCAGCGTAGAGGGAGACAGACTGTTCACTGAAGCTTTCTTT. The chain combines TRBV9 with TRBJ1-1; D may be TRBD1 (5 bases). Germline CDR1 SGDLS, CDR2 YYNGEE. V shed 0 bases and J shed 4 bases, with 16 bases lying between them. The CDR3 is 16 residues long.

This clone was observed once. The V and J genes are TRBV20-1 and TRBJ2-3; tentatively, D is TRBD1 or TRBD2 (5 bases each). Germline loops: CDR1 DFQATT, CDR2 SNEGSKA (reference sequence). The CDR3 totals 11 residues. The ends were cut back, 6 bases at V and 7 bases at J, with 11 bases in the middle. The CDR3 loop is CSARDVNTQYF. The CDR3 bases are TGCAGTGCACGGGACGTTAATACGCAGTATTTT.

This clone was detected only once. The chain has TRBV14 and TRBJ2-5; 8 bases line up with TRBD2. Germline values: CDR1 SGHDN, CDR2 FVKESK. The CDR3 sequence is 16 residues long. The junction had 9 bases not matched to a gene; V was cut back by 3 bases and J by 3 bases. CDR3 bases: TGTGCCAGCAGCCACCTGGGCGGGGGGAACGAAGAGACCCAGTACTTC. This codes for CASSHLGGGNEETQYF.

The gene calls are TRBV28 and TRBJ1-1, with D possibly being TRBD1 (6 bases). Deletions cut 5 bases from V and 1 base from J, with 14 bases between. CDR1 MDHEN and CDR2 SYDVKM come from the germline V gene. The CDR3 spans 15 residues. The CDR3 protein is CASSSPGQRNTEAFF. In DNA, the CDR3 is TGTGCCAGCAGTAGCCCCGGACAGAGGAACACTGAAGCTTTCTTT.

The CDR3 DNA sequence: TGTGCCAGCAGTCGGGAGCAGTACTTC. It encodes CASSREQYF. The genes are TRBV6-6 and TRBJ2-7; D is uncertain. Germline V lookup: CDR1 MNHNY, CDR2 SVGAGI (reference sequence). Trimming took off 5 bases at V and 7 bases at J, with 3 bases between the two ends. CDR3 size: 9 residues.

The chain employs TRBV7-3 and TRBJ2-1; 9 bases are shared with TRBD1. Unmatched junction bases numbered 5, after V lost 2 bases and J lost 6 bases. Germline CDR1 reads SGHTA; CDR2 reads FQGTGA. The CDR3 runs 15 residues. The CDR3 nucleotides read TGTGCCAGCAGCTTATTGGGACAGGGTTCCAATGAGCAGTTCTTC. It translates to CASSLLGQGSNEQFF.

This chain joins TRBV10-1 and TRBJ2-7, with D maybe TRBD1 (6 bases). The CDR3 extends over 15 amino acids. Trimming left V 4 bases short and J 1 base short, with 14 bases between. The germline V gene encodes CDR1 WNHNN and CDR2 SYGVQD (reference sequence). CDR3 nucleotide sequence: TGCGCCAGCAGTGCTGGGGCAAGGGGGTCCTACGAGCAGTACTTC. Residues: CASSAGARGSYEQYF.

The J gene is TRBJ2-7, the V gene TRBV5-5; D tentatively reads TRBD1 or TRBD2 (5 bases each). Germline V CDR1 and CDR2: SGHKS, YYEKEE (reference sequence). V gave up 4 bases and J gave up 12 bases, with 14 bases separating them. The CDR3 sequence is 11 residues long. The CDR3 region is CASSRDGMGYF. CDR3 in DNA: TGTGCCAGCAGCCGGGACGGAATGGGGTACTTC. Full variable domain (remainder filled in from reference TRBV5-5 and TRBJ2-7): DAGVTQSPTHLIKTRGQQVTLRCSPISGHKSVSWYQQVLGQGPQFIFQYYEKEERGRGNFPDRFSARQFPNYSSELNVNALLLGDSALYLCASSRDGMGYFGPGTRLTVT.

V is TRBV5-4 and J is TRBJ1-4; TRBD1 matches 7 bases. V shed 4 bases, J shed 8 bases, and the junction held 2 bases outside the gene matches. The CDR3 runs 12 residues. The germline V gene encodes CDR1 SGHNT and CDR2 YYREEE (reference sequence). The CDR3 DNA sequence: TGTGCCAGCAGCCCGGACAGGGAAAAACTGTTTTTT. It codes for CASSPDREKLFF.

This sequence joins TRBV5-1 and TRBJ2-1; the match to TRBD2 covers 10 bases. V lost 4 bases and J lost 1; bases outside the gene matches: 5. The CDR3 length is 16 residues. Looked up from germline, CDR1 is SGHRS and CDR2 is YFSETQ. The CDR3 sequence: CASSTGLAESYNEQFF. The CDR3 DNA reads TGCGCCAGCAGCACCGGACTAGCGGAATCCTACAATGAGCAGTTCTTC.

The V and J genes are TRBV28 and TRBJ1-4, with 8 bases lining up with TRBD1. CDR3 length: 16 residues. Germline CDR1 MDHEN, CDR2 SYDVKM. V lost 6 bases and J lost 8; bases outside the gene matches: 14. The CDR3 coding sequence is TGTGCCAGCAGGCGCCCTCACAGGGGGTTGAGAGAAAAACTGTTTTTT. This encodes CASRRPHRGLREKLFF.